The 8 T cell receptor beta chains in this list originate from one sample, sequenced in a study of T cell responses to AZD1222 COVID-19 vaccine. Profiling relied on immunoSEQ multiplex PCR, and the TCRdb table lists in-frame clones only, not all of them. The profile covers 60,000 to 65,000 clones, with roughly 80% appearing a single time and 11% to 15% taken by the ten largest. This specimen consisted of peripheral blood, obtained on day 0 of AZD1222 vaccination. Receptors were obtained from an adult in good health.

CDR3 amino acids: CASSYSFRDSSDTQYF. CDR3 DNA sequence: TGTGCCAGCAGTTACTCTTTCCGGGACTCCTCAGATACGCAGTATTTT. The chain uses TRBV6-2 or TRBV6-3 and TRBJ2-3; possible D gene TRBD2, 6 bases. V was pared by 0 bases and J by 4 bases, with 14 bases between. This CDR3 has 16 amino acids. Germline CDR1 reads MNHEY; CDR2 reads SVGEGT.

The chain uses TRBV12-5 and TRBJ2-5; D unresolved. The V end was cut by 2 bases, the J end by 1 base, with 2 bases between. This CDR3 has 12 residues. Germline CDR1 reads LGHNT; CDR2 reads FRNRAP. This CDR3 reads CASGLSQETQYF. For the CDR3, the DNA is TGTGCTAGTGGTTTGTCCCAAGAGACCCAGTACTTC.

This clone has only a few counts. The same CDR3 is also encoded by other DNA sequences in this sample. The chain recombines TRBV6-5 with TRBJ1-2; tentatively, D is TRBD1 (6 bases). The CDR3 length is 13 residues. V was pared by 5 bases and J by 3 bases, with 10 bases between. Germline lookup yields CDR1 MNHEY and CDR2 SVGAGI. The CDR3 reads CASSPGADYGYTF. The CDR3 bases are TGTGCCAGCAGTCCAGGGGCCGACTATGGCTACACCTTC.

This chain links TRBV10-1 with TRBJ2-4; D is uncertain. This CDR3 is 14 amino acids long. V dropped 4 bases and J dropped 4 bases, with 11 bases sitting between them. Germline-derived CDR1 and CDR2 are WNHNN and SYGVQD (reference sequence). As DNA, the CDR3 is TGCGCCAGCAGTGCCGAGGACGGAAAAAACATTCAGTACTTC. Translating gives CASSAEDGKNIQYF.

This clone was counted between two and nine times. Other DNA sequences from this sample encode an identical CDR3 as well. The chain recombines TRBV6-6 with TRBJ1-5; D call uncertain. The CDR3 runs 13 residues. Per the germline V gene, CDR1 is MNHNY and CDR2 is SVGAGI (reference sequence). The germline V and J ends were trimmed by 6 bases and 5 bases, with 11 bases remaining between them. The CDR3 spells CASSPGPYQPQHF. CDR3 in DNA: TGTGCCAGCAGCCCCGGGCCCTATCAGCCCCAGCATTTT.

CDR3 nucleotides: TGTGCCATCAGTGAGAACCAGGGGAACTATGGCTACACCTTC. It codes for CAISENQGNYGYTF. J is TRBJ1-2 and V is TRBV10-3; TRBD1 might be the D (6 bases). CDR3 size: 14 residues. From germline, CDR1 is ENHRY and CDR2 SYGVKD. V lost 2 bases and J 2 bases, leaving 9 bases between the germline ends.

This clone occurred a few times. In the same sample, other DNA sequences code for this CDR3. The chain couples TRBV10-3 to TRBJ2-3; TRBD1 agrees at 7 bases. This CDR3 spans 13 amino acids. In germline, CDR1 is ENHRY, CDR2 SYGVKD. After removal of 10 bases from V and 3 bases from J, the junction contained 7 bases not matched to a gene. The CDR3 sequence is CASTGASTDTQYF. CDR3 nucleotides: TGTGCCAGTACAGGGGCTAGTACAGATACGCAGTATTTT.

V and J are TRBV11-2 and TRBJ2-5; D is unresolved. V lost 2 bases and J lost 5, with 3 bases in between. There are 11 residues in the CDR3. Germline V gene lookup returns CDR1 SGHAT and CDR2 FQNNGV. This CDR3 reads CASSLKETQYF. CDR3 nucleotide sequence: TGTGCCAGCAGCTTAAAGGAGACCCAGTACTTC.